The next 24 T cell receptor beta chains were all read from a single sample in a study of a mutant IDH1 vaccine in newly diagnosed glioma. No antigens are known for them. This table comes from immunoSEQ multiplex PCR, and its TCRdb copy is limited to in-frame clones, with some not included. Of tens of thousands of clones in the sample, roughly four fifths are singletons; the top ten hold roughly 3.2%. As to time point: week 47, end of study. Every vaccine dose comprised 300 ug of mutant IDH1 20-mer peptide plus topical imiquimod. Here the sequenced sample was PBMCs, taken from a glioma patient whose treatment included an IDH1 peptide vaccine. These receptors all come from a woman aged 45 to 65 with glioma.

This clone was found a few times. This chain joins TRBV7-9 and TRBJ1-5, with D unresolved. The CDR3 runs to 14 residues. V lost 0 bases, J lost 0 bases, and 3 bases lay in between. The germline gives CDR1 SEHNR, CDR2 FQNEAQ (reference sequence). CDR3 DNA sequence: TGTGCCAGCAGCTTAGCCCATAGCAATCAGCCCCAGCATTTT. Its translation is CASSLAHSNQPQHF.

V usage is TRBV18 and J usage is TRBJ1-2, with 8 bases lining up with TRBD1. The V segment lost 3 bases and the J segment 2 bases; nucleotides outside the gene matches: 5. This CDR3 has 15 amino acids. Germline V gene lookup returns CDR1 KGHSH and CDR2 LQKENI. The CDR3 protein is CASSPRGQLNYGYTF. The CDR3 nucleotides are TGTGCCAGCTCACCCAGGGGGCAGCTAAACTATGGCTACACCTTC. Supplemented by reference TRBV18 and TRBJ1-2, the full variable domain reads NAGVMQNPRHLVRRRGQEARLRCSPMKGHSHVYWYRQLPEEGLKFMVYLQKENIIDESGMPKERFSAEFPKEGPSILRIQQVVRGDSAAYFCASSPRGQLNYGYTFGSGTRLTVV.

The rearrangement uses TRBV5-4 and TRBJ2-3; the match to TRBD1 covers 7 bases. V lost 0 bases, J lost 4 bases, and 5 bases stayed unmatched. There are 15 residues in the CDR3. Germline V CDR1 and CDR2: SGHNT, YYREEE (reference sequence). The CDR3 spells CASSLANRGPDTQYF. The CDR3 nucleotides are TGTGCCAGCAGCTTGGCGAACAGGGGACCAGATACGCAGTATTTT.

V and J are TRBV18 and TRBJ1-1; D gene ambiguous. The CDR3 is made up of 13 amino acids. Germline V gene data show CDR1 as KGHSH and CDR2 as LQKENI. Trimming removed 6 bases from V and 0 bases from J, with 8 bases in between. The CDR3 DNA is TGTGCCAGCTCTCAAAACCTGAACACTGAAGCTTTCTTT. It codes for CASSQNLNTEAFF.

The J gene is TRBJ1-4, the V gene TRBV9; no definite D call. The CDR3 has 16 amino acids. The V end was cut by 0 bases, the J end by 0 bases, with 9 bases between. The germline CDR1 and CDR2 sequences are SGDLS and YYNGEE. DNA for the CDR3: TGTGCCAGCAGCGTAGTGCCAGGAGCAACTAATGAAAAACTGTTTTTT. Translated: CASSVVPGATNEKLFF.

J is TRBJ1-6 and V is TRBV11-1, with a possible D match to TRBD1 (5 bases). This CDR3 comprises 14 residues. V was shortened by 4 bases and J by 6 bases, with 10 bases between the two germline ends. Per the germline V gene, CDR1 is SGHAT and CDR2 is FQDESV (reference sequence). The CDR3 protein is CASSSGTVNSPLHF. DNA for the CDR3: TGTGCCAGCAGCTCCGGGACGGTTAATTCACCCCTCCACTTT.

With respect to this clone: Other nucleotide sequences from this sample produce the same CDR3. This sequence joins TRBV11-3 and TRBJ2-7, with D unresolved. Germline V gives CDR1 SGHNT, CDR2 YENEEA. The V gene lost 5 bases and the J gene lost 2 bases, with 13 bases spanning the gap. The CDR3 has 14 residues. The CDR3 DNA reads as TGTGCCAGCAGCCTACCGGGCAGCACCTACGAGCAGTACTTC. Protein: CASSLPGSTYEQYF.

The chain joins TRBV7-9 to TRBJ2-3, with D unclear. Germline V lookup: CDR1 SEHNR, CDR2 FQNEAQ (reference sequence). V lost 3 bases to trimming and J lost 2 bases, with 12 bases between them. CDR3 length: 15 amino acids. CDR3 protein: CASSFGSYYTDTQYF. As DNA, the CDR3 is TGTGCCAGCAGCTTCGGGTCTTATTACACAGATACGCAGTATTTT.

The rearrangement joins TRBV7-3 to TRBJ1-6; D is unclear. Trimming shortened V by 5 bases and J by 10 bases, and 12 bases separated the two germline ends. The CDR3 covers 13 residues. CDR1 and CDR2 from the germline V gene are SGHTA and FQGTGA. CDR3 bases: TGTGCCAGCAGCCCCGCCCGAAAATCACCCCTCCACTTT. Its protein product is CASSPARKSPLHF.

The gene calls are TRBV5-4 and TRBJ2-5; no clear D gene. Germline CDR1 and CDR2: SGHNT and YYREEE (reference sequence). The CDR3 extends over 14 amino acids. V gave up 0 bases and J gave up 1 base, with 7 bases separating them. The DNA for the CDR3 is TGTGCCAGCAGCTTGGCTTGGAGCCAAGAGACCCAGTACTTC. Its protein product is CASSLAWSQETQYF.

This sequence joins TRBV15 and TRBJ2-7, with TRBD1 matching over 8 bases. V lost 9 bases and J lost 1; bases outside the gene matches: 2. The V gene's germline CDR1 is LNHNV and CDR2 YYDKDF (reference sequence). The CDR3 is 12 residues long. The CDR3 region has the DNA TGTGCCACGGGGGACAGGTCCTACGAGCAGTACTTC. Translation gives CATGDRSYEQYF.

The V call is TRBV28, the J call TRBJ1-4, with TRBD1 as a possible D gene (6 bases). Per germline, CDR1 MDHEN and CDR2 SYDVKM. The CDR3 consists of 14 residues. Trimming stripped 6 bases from V and 7 bases from J, with 15 bases between. CDR3 sequence reads: CASSQGSASEKLFF. The CDR3 DNA is TGTGCCAGCAGCCAGGGGTCGGCTAGTGAAAAACTGTTTTTT.

This clone has a single count. The rearrangement joins TRBV6-5 to TRBJ2-1; D not certain. The CDR3 sequence is 14 residues long. The germline V gene has CDR1 MNHEY and CDR2 SVGAGI. V lost 2 bases to trimming and J lost 4 bases, with 9 bases between them. DNA of the CDR3: TGTGCCAGCAGTTACCAGAAACCTTACAATGAGCAGTTCTTC. Its protein product is CASSYQKPYNEQFF.

This chain uses TRBV4-1 with TRBJ1-1; TRBD1 is a possible D gene (6 bases). The V and J ends lost 0 bases and 0 bases respectively, with 8 bases between them. The germline V gene has CDR1 MGHRA and CDR2 YSYEKL. This CDR3 has 15 residues. The CDR3 here is CASSQDYRVNTEAFF. The CDR3 bases are TGCGCCAGCAGCCAAGACTACAGGGTGAACACTGAAGCTTTCTTT.

The chain uses TRBV27 and TRBJ1-2; the match to TRBD1 covers 11 bases. Trimming took 0 bases from V and 5 from J; bases not matched to a gene: 11. The CDR3 totals 18 residues. Germline lookup yields CDR1 MNHEY and CDR2 SMNVEV (reference sequence). CDR3 residues: CASSLSGTGGGRRYGYTF. CDR3 in DNA: TGTGCCAGCAGTTTATCTGGGACAGGGGGAGGTAGACGGTATGGCTACACCTTC.

The genes are TRBV5-1 and TRBJ1-1, with TRBD1 matching 10 bases. V trimming: 4 bases; J trimming: 5 bases; junction bases outside the gene matches: 8. The CDR3 totals 15 residues. Germline CDR1 and CDR2: SGHRS and YFSETQ. CDR3 sequence (DNA): TGCGCCAGCAGCGCCGCGACAGGGGGCAGTACTGAAGCTTTCTTT. This gives the protein CASSAATGGSTEAFF.

The J gene is TRBJ1-1, the V gene TRBV12-5; D not resolved. The CDR3 is 12 residues long. V was trimmed by 7 bases and J by 5 bases, leaving 11 bases between them. Germline V gene sequence: CDR1 LGHNT, CDR2 FRNRAP. The CDR3 spells CASEAGRTEAFF. The CDR3 nucleotides read TGTGCTAGTGAGGCGGGGAGGACTGAAGCTTTCTTT.

The V and J genes are TRBV7-2 and TRBJ2-1; D gene uncertain. CDR3 length equals 14 residues. Trimming took off 1 base at V and 6 bases at J, with 10 bases between the two ends. Germline V gene sequence: CDR1 SGHTA, CDR2 FQGNSA. The CDR3 spells CASSLDPEPNEQFF. The CDR3 DNA reads as TGTGCCAGCAGCTTAGATCCAGAGCCCAATGAGCAGTTCTTC.

The chain links TRBV7-9 to TRBJ1-1; TRBD1 is a possible D gene (6 bases). Germline CDR1 reads SEHNR; CDR2 reads FQNEAQ (reference sequence). This CDR3 has 14 residues. V was pared by 11 bases and J by 1 base, with 17 bases between. CDR3 sequence (DNA): TGTGCCTGCCGCACGACAGGAAAGAACACTGAAGCTTTCTTT. Encoded protein: CACRTTGKNTEAFF.

The chain uses TRBV7-9 and TRBJ1-1; a weak D match, TRBD1 (5 bases). Trimming removed 3 bases at V and 11 bases at J, with 25 bases between. CDR3 size: 16 residues. Germline CDR1 and CDR2: SEHNR and FQNEAQ (reference sequence). In DNA form, the CDR3 reads TGTGCCAGCAGCTTTCTCGCCGGGACGGTCGATCCCACGGCTTTCTTT. This codes for CASSFLAGTVDPTAFF.

The rearrangement links TRBV5-1 to TRBJ1-5; tentatively, D is TRBD1 (5 bases). This CDR3 has 13 residues. Between the trimmed V and J ends, which lost 4 bases and 5 bases, there was a span of 10 bases. Per germline, CDR1 SGHRS and CDR2 YFSETQ. CDR3 residues: CASSKGMDQPQHF. In DNA form, the CDR3 reads TGCGCCAGCAGCAAGGGGATGGATCAGCCCCAGCATTTT.

This clone appeared a single time. This sequence joins TRBV9 and TRBJ1-2; D is unresolved. The length of the CDR3 is 15 residues. With 0 bases removed from V and 8 bases from J, the gap between germline ends came to 17 bases. The V gene's germline CDR1 is SGDLS and CDR2 YYNGEE. The CDR3 DNA sequence: TGTGCCAGCAGCGTAGCTCTAAGGGAATTGGGCGGCTACACCTTC. Its translation: CASSVALRELGGYTF.

The chain has TRBV11-1 and TRBJ2-7, with 9 bases fitting TRBD2. Germline assignment: CDR1 SGHAT and CDR2 FQDESV (reference sequence). After removal of 0 bases from V and 2 bases from J, the junction contained 5 bases not matched to a gene. This CDR3 is built from 16 residues. CDR3 bases: TGTGCCAGCAGCTTAGCGGGTAGCGGGGGAGCCTACGAGCAGTACTTC. It specifies CASSLAGSGGAYEQYF.

The chain couples TRBV18 to TRBJ1-1; TRBD1 aligns across 8 bases. The CDR3 runs to 15 residues. The germline gives CDR1 KGHSH, CDR2 LQKENI. V lost 6 bases to trimming and J lost 4 bases; unmatched junction nucleotides: 10. The CDR3 loop reads CASSLDRGLGTEAFF. As DNA, the CDR3 is TGTGCCAGCTCGCTCGACAGGGGATTGGGCACTGAAGCTTTCTTT.